What follows are 25 T cell receptor beta chains derived from one specimen sequenced in a study of cytomegalovirus exposure and HLA in healthy donors. Vbeta (60) and Jbeta (13) primers were used in the PCR. The assay was immunoSEQ multiplex PCR, and TCRdb's table has in-frame clones only and misses some. This repertoire shows hundreds of thousands of clones, 70% to 85% found once; its top ten account for around 4%. The sample taken for sequencing was PBMCs. These receptors all stem from a male donor in good health and CMV-seronegative.

V is TRBV5-1 and J is TRBJ2-3; 9 bases agree with TRBD2. The CDR3 length is 15 residues. Losses at the gene ends were 0 bases for V and 1 base for J; bases not matched to a gene: 0. CDR1 and CDR2 from the germline V gene are SGHRS and YFSETQ. This chain's CDR3 is CASSLGTSGTDTQYF. CDR3 nucleotide sequence: TGCGCCAGCAGCTTGGGGACTAGCGGCACAGATACGCAGTATTTT.

V usage is TRBV2 and J usage is TRBJ1-1; 8 bases are a match to TRBD1. This CDR3 spans 13 amino acids. V gave up 7 bases and J gave up 5 bases; unmatched junction bases: 6. Germline loops: CDR1 SNHLY, CDR2 FYNNEI. CDR3 sequence (DNA): TGTGCCAGCATACGACAGGGGAGGACTGAAGCTTTCTTT. Translated, it gives CASIRQGRTEAFF.

The gene calls are TRBV7-9 and TRBJ1-5, with a tentative D call TRBD1 (5 bases). V was trimmed by 5 bases and J by 6 bases, leaving 23 bases between them. Per germline, CDR1 SEHNR and CDR2 FQNEAQ (reference sequence). This CDR3 contains 17 residues. This CDR3 is CASSHPGGVGGAQPQHF. Here the CDR3 DNA reads TGTGCCAGCAGCCACCCTGGGGGGGTCGGAGGCGCTCAGCCCCAGCATTTT. Supplemented by reference TRBV7-9 and TRBJ1-5, the full variable domain reads DTGVSQNPRHKITKRGQNVTFRCDPISEHNRLYWYRQTLGQGPEFLTYFQNEAQLEKSRLLSDRFSAERPKGSFSTLEIQRTEQGDSAMYLCASSHPGGVGGAQPQHFGDGTRLSIL.

This sequence joins TRBV27 and TRBJ1-5; D is ambiguous. Germline CDR1 is MNHEY and CDR2 is SMNVEV (reference sequence). The CDR3 spans 11 residues. The V and J ends lost 6 bases and 4 bases respectively, with 4 bases between them. For the CDR3, the DNA is TGTGCCAGCAGCCTAAATCAGCCCCAGCATTTT. Its protein product is CASSLNQPQHF.

Worth noting for this clone: Other DNA sequences from this sample encode an identical CDR3 as well. Here the CDR3 DNA reads TGTGCCAGCAGTCGGACTAGCGGTAGCACAGATACGCAGTATTTT. Translated: CASSRTSGSTDTQYF. V gene TRBV6-5 combines with J gene TRBJ2-3; 10 bases fit TRBD2. The V and J ends lost 5 bases and 0 bases, in that order; junction bases with no gene match: 2. In germline, CDR1 is MNHEY, CDR2 SVGAGI. The CDR3 loop spans 15 amino acids.

The sample holds a few counts of this clone. This rearrangement joins TRBV2 to TRBJ2-3; 8 bases are a match to TRBD1. In germline, CDR1 is SNHLY, CDR2 FYNNEI. CDR3 length equals 14 residues. V lost 7 bases and J lost 1; bases outside the gene matches: 4. The CDR3 is CASKDRVRTDTQYF. Here the CDR3 DNA reads TGTGCCAGCAAGGACAGGGTCCGCACAGATACGCAGTATTTT.

This rearrangement joins TRBV7-9 to TRBJ1-1; 9 positions match TRBD1. Germline V gives CDR1 SEHNR, CDR2 FQNEAQ (reference sequence). This CDR3 has 14 residues. J lost 8 bases, V lost 5 bases, and 9 bases had no gene match. In DNA form, the CDR3 reads TGTGCCAGCAGCCCCCCGGTGACAGGGGGGGAAGCTTTCTTT. Translation: CASSPPVTGGEAFF.

The V gene is TRBV6-1, the J gene TRBJ2-7, with unresolved D. Germline assignment: CDR1 MNHNS and CDR2 SASEGT. This CDR3 contains 13 residues. Trimming removed 3 bases from V and 0 bases from J, with 6 bases in between. The CDR3 region is CASSEVGSYEQYF. The CDR3 DNA sequence: TGTGCCAGCAGTGAGGTCGGCTCCTACGAGCAGTACTTC.

In its sample, this clone was seen a few times. The gene calls are TRBV30 and TRBJ1-1; 9 nucleotides match TRBD1. Germline CDR1 is GTSNPN and CDR2 is SVGIG (reference sequence). This CDR3 spans 13 amino acids. Trimming removed 7 bases from V and 8 bases from J; junction bases left unmatched: 11. CDR3 sequence (DNA): TGTGCCTACAGGACAGGGGTGAGCTTAGAAGCTTTCTTT. Translated, it gives CAYRTGVSLEAFF.

The genes are TRBV5-4 and TRBJ2-3; D may be TRBD2 (6 bases). Germline V gives CDR1 SGHNT, CDR2 YYREEE (reference sequence). The CDR3 sequence is 16 residues long. Trimming shortened V by 4 bases and J by 0 bases, and 15 bases separated the two germline ends. The CDR3 loop reads CASSPGLFASTDTQYF. In DNA, the CDR3 is TGTGCCAGCAGCCCGGGACTTTTCGCTAGCACAGATACGCAGTATTTT.

The gene calls are TRBV5-1 and TRBJ2-7; D is perhaps TRBD2 (5 bases). The germline gives CDR1 SGHRS, CDR2 YFSETQ. The germline V and J ends were trimmed by 0 bases and 5 bases, with 15 bases remaining between them. This CDR3 contains 15 residues. CDR3 residues: CASSLEEGFVHEQYF. For the CDR3, the DNA is TGCGCCAGCAGCTTGGAAGAGGGTTTCGTCCACGAGCAGTACTTC.

The chain employs TRBV2 and TRBJ1-4, with 8 nucleotides matching TRBD1. This CDR3 is 16 amino acids long. After removal of 0 bases from V and 7 bases from J, the junction contained 7 bases not matched to a gene. Germline V gene sequence: CDR1 SNHLY, CDR2 FYNNEI. The CDR3 region is CASSEALGQGTEKLFF. DNA for the CDR3: TGTGCCAGCAGTGAAGCGCTCGGACAGGGAACTGAAAAACTGTTTTTT.

A word on this clone: The sample carries other DNA sequences with the same CDR3. V gene TRBV9 combines with J gene TRBJ1-5, with D unresolved. The CDR3 runs 15 residues. V dropped 0 bases and J dropped 4 bases, with 11 bases sitting between them. From germline, CDR1 is SGDLS and CDR2 YYNGEE. The CDR3 reads CASSVGPGNNQPQHF. The DNA of the CDR3 is TGTGCCAGCAGCGTAGGCCCAGGCAATAATCAGCCCCAGCATTTT.

This clone was recorded only once. This CDR3 is CASSLGGILAKNIQYF. CDR3 sequence (DNA): TGCGCCAGCAGCTTGGGAGGGATTCTAGCCAAAAACATTCAGTACTTC. V is TRBV5-1 and J is TRBJ2-4; tentatively, D is TRBD2 (5 bases). Germline CDR1 and CDR2: SGHRS and YFSETQ. V dropped 0 bases and J dropped 0 bases, with 10 bases sitting between them. This CDR3 has 16 amino acids.

J is TRBJ2-1 and V is TRBV9, with a tentative D call TRBD2 (6 bases). V lost 7 bases, J lost 8 bases, and 10 bases lay in between. CDR1 and CDR2 from the germline V gene are SGDLS and YYNGEE. CDR3 length: 11 amino acids. The CDR3 region has the DNA TGTGCCAGCCGACTAGTCCATGAGCAGTTCTTC. It yields the protein CASRLVHEQFF.

The rearrangement joins TRBV11-3 to TRBJ2-1, with TRBD2 identical over 8 bases. The CDR3 runs to 15 residues. Trimming cost V 5 bases and J 3 bases; bases outside gene matches: 6. Germline V lookup: CDR1 SGHNT, CDR2 YENEEA. CDR3 amino acids: CASSAFSGNYNEQFF. DNA for the CDR3: TGTGCCAGCAGCGCCTTTAGCGGGAACTACAATGAGCAGTTCTTC. The full variable domain, rest sourced from reference TRBV11-3 and TRBJ2-1, is EAGVVQSPRYKIIEKKQPVAFWCNPISGHNTLYWYLQNLGQGPELLIRYENEEAVDDSQLPKDRFSAERLKGVDSTLKIQPAELGDSAVYLCASSAFSGNYNEQFFGPGTRLTVL.

The chain recombines TRBV9 with TRBJ1-3, with no clear D. The CDR3 is 12 amino acids. The germline V and J ends were trimmed by 4 bases and 4 bases, with 6 bases remaining between them. Germline CDR1 is SGDLS and CDR2 is YYNGEE. CDR3 bases: TGTGCCAGCAGCCCAATGGGAAACACCATATATTTT. Translating it yields CASSPMGNTIYF.

This clone appeared once. The rearrangement joins TRBV7-8 to TRBJ1-2, with 12 bases fitting TRBD1. Germline V gene data show CDR1 as SGHVS and CDR2 as FQNEAQ. This CDR3 spans 15 amino acids. The trim removed 0 bases at V and 5 bases at J, leaving 1 base unmatched. In DNA form, the CDR3 reads TGTGCCAGCAGCTTAGCGGGACAGGGGGCATATGGCTACACCTTC. Protein sequence: CASSLAGQGAYGYTF.

The chain carries TRBV27 and TRBJ2-2, with TRBD1 as a possible D gene (6 bases). The germline gives CDR1 MNHEY, CDR2 SMNVEV (reference sequence). The CDR3 extends over 15 amino acids. Trimming stripped 1 base from V and 6 bases from J, with 12 bases between. The CDR3 nucleotides read TGTGCCAGCAGTTTATGGCAGGGGCAGTCCGGGGAGCTGTTTTTT. It yields the protein CASSLWQGQSGELFF.

V gene TRBV19 combines with J gene TRBJ1-5; D is possibly TRBD1 (5 bases). Deletions cut 3 bases from V and 7 bases from J, with 10 bases between. Looked up from germline, CDR1 is LNHDA and CDR2 is SQIVND (reference sequence). CDR3 length: 13 amino acids. In DNA, the CDR3 is TGTGCCAGTAGTATCCAGGGCGGCCAGCCCCAGCATTTT. Translation gives CASSIQGGQPQHF.

The chain is built from TRBV29-1 and TRBJ2-7; 11 positions match TRBD2. The junction had 5 bases not matched to a gene; V was cut back by 4 bases and J by 3 bases. The CDR3 is made up of 14 amino acids. CDR1 and CDR2 from the germline V gene are SQVTM and ANQGSEA. CDR3 DNA: TGCAGCGTTGGTGTAGCGGGAGGGGTCTACGAGCAGTACTTC. Amino acids: CSVGVAGGVYEQYF.

Here the CDR3 DNA reads TGTGCCAGCAACCGCTGGGGGGAAGAGAACACTGAAGCTTTCTTT. It is translated as CASNRWGEENTEAFF. The V call is TRBV6-5, the J call TRBJ1-1; tentatively, D is TRBD1 (5 bases). V lost 7 bases and J 1 base, leaving 16 bases between the germline ends. This CDR3 has 15 amino acids. The germline V gene has CDR1 MNHEY and CDR2 SVGAGI.

The chain links TRBV27 to TRBJ2-3; 11 bases are a match to TRBD2. CDR1 is MNHEY, CDR2 SMNVEV, per germline (reference sequence). After removal of 3 bases from V and 3 bases from J, the junction contained 5 bases not matched to a gene. There are 16 residues in the CDR3. CDR3 in DNA: TGTGCCAGCAGTTTTGGGACTAGCGGACCTACAGATACGCAGTATTTT. Translated, it gives CASSFGTSGPTDTQYF.

The CDR3 region is CASSDPRRRETQYF. As DNA, the CDR3 is TGTGCCAGCAGCGACCCCCGGAGACGGGAGACCCAGTACTTC. The chain combines TRBV9 with TRBJ2-5; D is unclear. Germline CDR1 reads SGDLS; CDR2 reads YYNGEE. Between the trimmed V and J ends, which lost 3 bases and 5 bases, there was a span of 14 bases. The CDR3 sequence is 14 residues long.

The V gene is TRBV27, the J gene TRBJ2-3; no clear D. V dropped 6 bases and J dropped 4 bases, with 17 bases sitting between them. CDR1 and CDR2 from the germline V gene are MNHEY and SMNVEV (reference sequence). The CDR3 consists of 15 residues. Here the CDR3 reads CASSLVFRPPDTQYF. CDR3 coding DNA: TGTGCCAGCAGCCTAGTTTTCCGCCCCCCAGATACGCAGTATTTT.